A single sample gave rise to the 17 T cell receptor beta chains below, sequenced in a study of radiation and T cells in renal cell carcinoma (dated by TCRdb to the early 2020s). Library generation was performed with the immunoSEQ multiplex PCR assay. TCRdb took this table from immuneACCESS and kept in-frame rearrangements with V and J called. Such tables lack part of the clones; where checked against another copy, unresolved V genes explain under half of the gap, and the rest is unexplained. This sample is represented by about 21,000 clones; approximately 80% of them were singletons. The ten largest clones capture around 42% of the sample. The meaning of the sample's time point label: baseline pretreatment blood. This sample's treatment or condition label indicates: 15 Gy SBRT to primary tumor, nephrectomy 4 weeks later. The material sequenced was blood, taken from a patient whose treatment included radiotherapy and nephrectomy. Every receptor here comes from a man aged 55 to 70 with renal cell carcinoma.

This clone has only a few counts. The chain recombines TRBV7-9 with TRBJ1-2, with a tentative D call TRBD1 (5 bases). CDR3 length: 16 residues. Germline loops: CDR1 SEHNR, CDR2 FQNEAQ (reference sequence). The DNA for the CDR3 is TGTGCGATAAGTCTCCTGGGGGACCGGTACGACTATGGCTACACCTTC. This translates into CAISLLGDRYDYGYTF.

The J gene is TRBJ2-7, the V gene TRBV19; 9 bases are shared with TRBD2. Germline values: CDR1 LNHDA, CDR2 SQIVND (reference sequence). The V gene end was trimmed by 5 bases and the J gene end by 2 bases; junction bases not matched to a gene: 4. The length of the CDR3 is 14 residues. The DNA of the CDR3 is TGTGCCAGTAGTCTTGCTAGCGGGGCCTACGAGCAGTACTTC. This translates into CASSLASGAYEQYF.

This rearrangement joins TRBV4-1 to TRBJ1-3, with D hard to call. V was trimmed by 3 bases and J by 1 base, leaving 7 bases between them. This CDR3 comprises 14 residues. The germline gives CDR1 MGHRA, CDR2 YSYEKL. The CDR3 DNA reads TGCGCCAGCAGCCACGACTCGTCTGGAAACACCATATATTTT. As protein: CASSHDSSGNTIYF.

V usage is TRBV28 and J usage is TRBJ1-1; D gene ambiguous. Germline values: CDR1 MDHEN, CDR2 SYDVKM. Trimming pared 1 base from V and 8 bases from J, leaving 8 bases between. There are 12 residues in the CDR3. CDR3 in amino acids: CASSLYQREAFF. CDR3 in DNA: TGTGCCAGCAGTTTATACCAGCGCGAAGCTTTCTTT.

V usage is TRBV19 and J usage is TRBJ2-5; possible D gene TRBD1, 6 bases. V was clipped by 1 base and J by 2 bases, with 11 bases between them. CDR1 is LNHDA, CDR2 SQIVND, per germline (reference sequence). The CDR3 has 15 amino acids. The CDR3 loop reads CASSIVSTGQETQYF. The CDR3, as DNA: TGTGCCAGTAGTATAGTCTCGACAGGACAAGAGACCCAGTACTTC.

The chain combines TRBV30 with TRBJ2-1; D uncertain. V was trimmed by 2 bases and J by 4 bases, leaving 12 bases between them. CDR3 length equals 14 residues. The germline V gene encodes CDR1 GTSNPN and CDR2 SVGIG (reference sequence). The chain's CDR3 is CAWSPTRNYNEQFF. The CDR3 DNA follows: TGTGCCTGGAGTCCAACCCGGAATTACAATGAGCAGTTCTTC.

The CDR3 reads CASQTQGNTEAFF. The CDR3 nucleotides read TGTGCCAGTCAAACACAGGGGAACACTGAAGCTTTCTTT. The genes are TRBV6-1 and TRBJ1-1; perhaps TRBD1 as D (6 bases). The CDR3 has 13 residues. Germline values: CDR1 MNHNS, CDR2 SASEGT. V was pared by 9 bases and J by 1 base, with 12 bases between.

This rearrangement joins TRBV5-5 to TRBJ2-1; tentatively, D is TRBD1 (5 bases). With 4 bases removed from V and 10 bases from J, the gap between germline ends came to 15 bases. This CDR3 has 13 amino acids. Germline CDR1 is SGHKS and CDR2 is YYEKEE (reference sequence). DNA of the CDR3: TGTGCCAGCAGCATCGCAGGGTTGGAAGAGCAGTTCTTC. Translation gives CASSIAGLEEQFF.

The chain joins TRBV7-2 to TRBJ2-2; maybe TRBD1 (5 bases). This CDR3 has 15 residues. The germline V and J ends were trimmed by 5 bases and 5 bases, with 15 bases remaining between them. Germline V gene data show CDR1 as SGHTA and CDR2 as FQGNSA. CDR3 coding DNA: TGTGCCAGCAGCCCCAGCCAGGGATGGACCGGGGAGCTGTTTTTT. Protein product: CASSPSQGWTGELFF.

J is TRBJ2-3 and V is TRBV25-1; D not resolved. Germline assignment: CDR1 MGHDK and CDR2 SYGVNS. V shed 8 bases and J shed 0 bases, with 6 bases lying between them. This CDR3 spans 12 amino acids. CDR3 sequence (DNA): TGTGCCAGCTCGACTAGCACAGATACGCAGTATTTT. Translation gives CASSTSTDTQYF.

The V and J genes are TRBV5-1 and TRBJ2-5, with 7 nucleotides matching TRBD2. Germline lookup yields CDR1 SGHRS and CDR2 YFSETQ. V trimming: 6 bases; J trimming: 4 bases; junction bases outside the gene matches: 6. This CDR3 contains 13 residues. In DNA form, the CDR3 reads TGCGCCAGCACGGGGGAGGGCTCAGAGACCCAGTACTTC. As protein: CASTGEGSETQYF.

This clone turned up a few times. This chain connects TRBV7-2 to TRBJ1-1; D is unclear. Looked up from germline, CDR1 is SGHTA and CDR2 is FQGNSA. The V gene lost 4 bases and the J gene lost 0 bases, with 21 bases spanning the gap. The CDR3 consists of 18 residues. The CDR3, as DNA: TGTGCCAGCAGCTCCGGGAGAGGCCCCCGAACGATGAACACTGAAGCTTTCTTT. As protein: CASSSGRGPRTMNTEAFF.

The table lists this clone with a few counts. The J gene is TRBJ2-7, the V gene TRBV6-6, with D possibly being TRBD2 (6 bases). The CDR3 runs 14 residues. Trimming stripped 4 bases from V and 2 bases from J, with 12 bases between. Germline V gene lookup returns CDR1 MNHNY and CDR2 SVGAGI (reference sequence). CDR3 sequence reads: CASSSPTSTYEQYF. The CDR3 bases are TGTGCCAGCAGTTCCCCGACTAGTACCTACGAGCAGTACTTC.

As DNA, the CDR3 is TGTGCCAGCAGCCCCAAGTCCTACGAGCAGTACTTC. Protein product: CASSPKSYEQYF. This sequence joins TRBV27 and TRBJ2-7; D uncertain. Germline values: CDR1 MNHEY, CDR2 SMNVEV (reference sequence). The V end was cut by 6 bases, the J end by 1 base, with 7 bases between. This CDR3 has 12 amino acids.

The chain joins TRBV6-5 to TRBJ2-7; the match to TRBD1 covers 11 bases. The ends lost 6 bases at V and 6 bases at J; junction bases unmatched: 7. The CDR3 is made up of 14 amino acids. The germline gives CDR1 MNHEY, CDR2 SVGAGI. This CDR3 is CASRRTGGFGEQYF. CDR3 coding DNA: TGTGCCAGCAGACGGACAGGGGGCTTTGGCGAGCAGTACTTC.

V is TRBV5-8 and J is TRBJ1-4; 8 bases line up with TRBD1. J gave up 5 bases and V 4 bases, and 10 bases lay outside the gene matches. In germline, CDR1 is SGHTS, CDR2 YDEGEE. This CDR3 has 16 residues. CDR3 sequence reads: CASSPWTGNRNEKLFF. The CDR3 DNA is TGTGCCAGCAGCCCCTGGACAGGGAATCGAAATGAAAAACTGTTTTTT.

The CDR3 DNA reads TGTGCCAGCAGTTCCGCCACTGAAGCTTTCTTT. Translating it yields CASSSATEAFF. The V gene is TRBV6-5, the J gene TRBJ1-1; no definite D call. This CDR3 has 11 residues. Deletions cut 4 bases from V and 4 bases from J, with 4 bases between. Germline CDR1 MNHEY, CDR2 SVGAGI.